A single sample is the source of the 16 T cell receptor beta chains below, sequenced in a study of T cell responses to AZD1222 COVID-19 vaccine. Some clones are missing from TCRdb's copy, which holds only in-frame ones; the method was immunoSEQ multiplex PCR. The sample includes approximately 79,000 clones, 83% of them seen just once. The sample consisted of peripheral blood, taken 28 days after the second AZD1222 dose. Receptors originate from an adult who received the AZD1222 COVID-19 vaccine.

In its sample, this clone was seen a few times. J is TRBJ1-2 and V is TRBV9; TRBD1 agrees at 10 bases. The CDR3 spans 15 residues. The J segment lost 7 bases and the V segment lost 4 bases, leaving 10 bases of the junction unmatched. Germline values: CDR1 SGDLS, CDR2 YYNGEE. The DNA of the CDR3 is TGTGCCAGCAGCCCTGCGGGACAGGGGACGCGTGGCTACACCTTC. Translation gives CASSPAGQGTRGYTF.

This chain connects TRBV6-5 to TRBJ2-1; tentatively, D is TRBD1 (6 bases). Germline CDR1 and CDR2: MNHEY and SVGAGI. The CDR3 sequence is 15 residues long. Between the trimmed V and J ends, which lost 2 bases and 9 bases, there was a span of 17 bases. The CDR3 nucleotides are TGTGCCAGCAGTTACAGATTGCAGGGGATTAGTGAGCAGTTCTTC. This encodes CASSYRLQGISEQFF.

The chain links TRBV30 to TRBJ2-7, with D possibly TRBD1 on 5 matching bases. Germline V lookup: CDR1 GTSNPN, CDR2 SVGIG (reference sequence). The CDR3 totals 14 residues. V shed 0 bases and J shed 2 bases, with 11 bases lying between them. The DNA of the CDR3 is TGTGCCTGGAGTGTTGCAGGGTATCCCTACGAGCAGTACTTC. Residues: CAWSVAGYPYEQYF.

This chain joins TRBV7-3 and TRBJ2-1; the match to TRBD2 covers 12 bases. This CDR3 is 16 amino acids long. The germline gives CDR1 SGHTA, CDR2 FQGTGA. The trim removed 5 bases at V and 8 bases at J, leaving 10 bases unmatched. CDR3 loop: CASSPQTSGSLDEQFF. The CDR3 nucleotides are TGTGCCAGCAGCCCCCAGACTAGCGGGAGCCTGGATGAGCAGTTCTTC.

The J gene is TRBJ2-5, the V gene TRBV18, with 14 bases identical to TRBD2. J gave up 4 bases and V 3 bases, and 13 bases lay outside the gene matches. There are 19 residues in the CDR3. Germline CDR1 and CDR2: KGHSH and LQKENI. In nucleotides, the CDR3 is TGTGCCAGCTCACCTGGGCTCGGGACTAGCGGGAGAGTAGGAGAGACCCAGTACTTC. Translation: CASSPGLGTSGRVGETQYF. Complete variable domain (other parts from reference TRBV18 and TRBJ2-5): NAGVMQNPRHLVRRRGQEARLRCSPMKGHSHVYWYRQLPEEGLKFMVYLQKENIIDESGMPKERFSAEFPKEGPSILRIQQVVRGDSAAYFCASSPGLGTSGRVGETQYFGPGTRLLVL.

The V call is TRBV28, the J call TRBJ2-7; D is undetermined. Germline lookup yields CDR1 MDHEN and CDR2 SYDVKM. CDR3 length: 12 amino acids. Trimming cost V 9 bases and J 3 bases, with 12 bases left between them. The CDR3 region is CASSATVYEQYF. The CDR3 DNA is TGTGCCAGTTCGGCGACGGTCTACGAGCAGTACTTC.

CDR3 sequence: CSASLVSYNEQFF. DNA of the CDR3: TGCAGTGCTAGTCTAGTCTCCTACAATGAGCAGTTCTTC. V is TRBV20-1 and J is TRBJ2-1; D gene uncertain. Trimming stripped 3 bases from V and 0 bases from J, with 6 bases between. CDR3 length: 13 amino acids. In germline, CDR1 is DFQATT, CDR2 SNEGSKA (reference sequence).

For this clone: Sequence at one end of the junction differs from germline and may be a read error. DNA of the CDR3: TGTGTCAGCAGTTACTCGGAAGTTAATCAGCCCCAGCATTTT. Its protein is CVSSYSEVNQPQHF. This chain connects TRBV6-2 or TRBV6-3 to TRBJ1-5; D unresolved. This CDR3 is 14 amino acids long. Germline CDR1 and CDR2: MNHEY and SVGEGT.

V gene TRBV6-2 or TRBV6-3 combines with J gene TRBJ2-1; 8 bases fit TRBD1. Germline V gives CDR1 MNHEY, CDR2 SVGEGT. The CDR3 is 16 residues long. V trimming: 5 bases; J trimming: 8 bases; junction bases outside the gene matches: 14. The CDR3 coding sequence is TGTGCCAGCAGTCTTGAACTACAGGGGGGTAGGGATGAGCAGTTCTTC. Translating gives CASSLELQGGRDEQFF.

This clone was recorded once. This CDR3 reads CASTTRADGYTF. Written as DNA, the CDR3 is TGTGCCAGCACCACCCGGGCCGACGGCTACACCTTC. The rearrangement uses TRBV9 and TRBJ1-2; no reliable D call. The germline CDR1 and CDR2 sequences are SGDLS and YYNGEE. Trimming shortened V by 6 bases and J by 8 bases, and 14 bases separated the two germline ends. This CDR3 comprises 12 residues. The entire variable domain, with the rest obtained from reference TRBV9 and TRBJ1-2, is as follows: DSGVTQTPKHLITATGQRVTLRCSPRSGDLSVYWYQQSLDQGLQFLIQYYNGEERAKGNILERFSAQQFPDLHSELNLSSLELGDSALYFCASTTRADGYTFGSGTRLTVV.

V and J are TRBV27 and TRBJ2-7; D may be TRBD1 or TRBD2 (5 bases each). V lost 1 base and J 0 bases, leaving 10 bases between the germline ends. The V gene's germline CDR1 is MNHEY and CDR2 SMNVEV (reference sequence). The CDR3 length is 15 residues. The CDR3 nucleotides read TGTGCCAGCAGTTTATTTGGGGGTTCCTCCTACGAGCAGTACTTC. Encoded protein: CASSLFGGSSYEQYF.

This clone was observed once. The rearrangement joins TRBV7-2 to TRBJ2-2; 8 positions match TRBD2. V was clipped by 5 bases and J by 1 base; unmatched bases: 3. Germline V gene lookup returns CDR1 SGHTA and CDR2 FQGNSA. The length of the CDR3 is 15 residues. The CDR3 sequence: CASSPRGGNTGELFF. CDR3 sequence (DNA): TGTGCCAGCAGCCCCCGGGGGGGGAACACCGGGGAGCTGTTTTTT.

The chain joins TRBV28 to TRBJ1-1, with 8 bases that match TRBD1. The V segment lost 1 base and the J segment 7 bases; nucleotides outside the gene matches: 5. The CDR3 has 14 amino acids. Germline V gene lookup returns CDR1 MDHEN and CDR2 SYDVKM. The CDR3: CASSLYRDRHEAFF. The CDR3 bases are TGTGCCAGCAGTTTATACCGGGACAGGCATGAAGCTTTCTTT.

V and J are TRBV5-6 and TRBJ1-2; D is perhaps TRBD1 (6 bases). Per germline, CDR1 SGHDT and CDR2 YYEEEE. The germline V and J ends were trimmed by 1 base and 1 base, with 14 bases remaining between them. The CDR3 length is 16 residues. CDR3 region: CASSLLLTGGNYGYTF. DNA for the CDR3: TGTGCCAGCAGCTTGTTATTGACAGGTGGTAACTATGGCTACACCTTC.

In this sample, this clone turned up once. This chain joins TRBV5-6 and TRBJ1-1; tentatively, D is TRBD1 (5 bases). CDR3 length: 14 residues. Germline CDR1 is SGHDT and CDR2 is YYEEEE. V was shortened by 0 bases and J by 8 bases, with 14 bases between the two germline ends. CDR3 sequence: CASSLVSGALEAFF. The CDR3 bases are TGTGCCAGCAGCTTGGTATCCGGGGCCCTAGAAGCTTTCTTT.

The chain uses TRBV7-2 and TRBJ2-7; 7 bases map to TRBD2. The CDR3 is 16 residues long. The junction had 10 bases not matched to a gene; V was cut back by 5 bases and J by 0 bases. From germline, CDR1 is SGHTA and CDR2 FQGNSA. The CDR3 DNA is TGTGCCAGCAGCCGCTGGGGGGGGACGAGCTCCTACGAGCAGTACTTC. Its protein product is CASSRWGGTSSYEQYF.